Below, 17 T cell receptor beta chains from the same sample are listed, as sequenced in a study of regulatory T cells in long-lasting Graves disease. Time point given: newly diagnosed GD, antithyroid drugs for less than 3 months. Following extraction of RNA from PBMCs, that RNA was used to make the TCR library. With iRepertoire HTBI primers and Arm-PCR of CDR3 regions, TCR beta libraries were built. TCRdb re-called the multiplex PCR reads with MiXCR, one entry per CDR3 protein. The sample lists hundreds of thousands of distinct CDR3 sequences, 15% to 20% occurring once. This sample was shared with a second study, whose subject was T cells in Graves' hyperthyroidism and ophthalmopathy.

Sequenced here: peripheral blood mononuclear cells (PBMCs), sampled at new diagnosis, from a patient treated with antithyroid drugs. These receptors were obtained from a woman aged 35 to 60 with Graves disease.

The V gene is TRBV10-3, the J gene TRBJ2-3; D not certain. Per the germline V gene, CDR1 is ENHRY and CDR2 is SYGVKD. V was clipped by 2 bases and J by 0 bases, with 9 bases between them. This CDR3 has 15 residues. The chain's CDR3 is CAISEGSKSTDTQYF. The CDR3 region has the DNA TGTGCCATCAGTGAGGGAAGTAAAAGCACAGATACGCAGTATTTT.

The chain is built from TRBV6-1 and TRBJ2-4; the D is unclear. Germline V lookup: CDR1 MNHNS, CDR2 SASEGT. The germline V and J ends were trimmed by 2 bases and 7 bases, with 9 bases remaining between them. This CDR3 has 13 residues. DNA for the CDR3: TGTGCCAGCAGTGAAACGGACCAGAACATTCAGTACTTC. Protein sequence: CASSETDQNIQYF.

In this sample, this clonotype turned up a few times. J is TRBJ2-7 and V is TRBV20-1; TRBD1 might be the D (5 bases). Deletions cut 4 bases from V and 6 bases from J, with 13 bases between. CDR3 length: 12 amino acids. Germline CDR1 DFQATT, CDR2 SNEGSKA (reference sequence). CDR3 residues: CSATRVFAEQYF. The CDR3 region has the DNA TGCAGTGCTACCAGGGTCTTCGCCGAGCAGTACTTC.

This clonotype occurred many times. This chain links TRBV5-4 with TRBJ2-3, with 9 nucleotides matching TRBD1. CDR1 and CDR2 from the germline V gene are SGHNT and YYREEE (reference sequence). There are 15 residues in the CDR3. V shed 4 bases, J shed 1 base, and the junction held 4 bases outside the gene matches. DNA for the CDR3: TGTGCCAGCAGCGAGACAGGGGGTGGCACAGATACGCAGTATTTT. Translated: CASSETGGGTDTQYF.

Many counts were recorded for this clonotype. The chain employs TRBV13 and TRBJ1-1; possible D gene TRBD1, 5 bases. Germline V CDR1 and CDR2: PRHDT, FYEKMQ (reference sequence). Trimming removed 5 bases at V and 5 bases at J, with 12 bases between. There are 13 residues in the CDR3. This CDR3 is CASSPNRMTEAFF. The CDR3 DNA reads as TGTGCCAGCAGCCCAAACAGGATGACTGAAGCTTTCTTT.

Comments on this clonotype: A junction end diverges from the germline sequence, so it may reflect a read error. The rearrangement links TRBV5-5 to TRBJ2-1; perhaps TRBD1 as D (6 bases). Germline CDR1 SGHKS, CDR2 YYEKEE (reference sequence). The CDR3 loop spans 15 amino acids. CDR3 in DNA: TGTGCCAACAGCTTGTGGGCGCTGGGGGCAAATGAGCAGTTCTTC. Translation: CANSLWALGANEQFF.

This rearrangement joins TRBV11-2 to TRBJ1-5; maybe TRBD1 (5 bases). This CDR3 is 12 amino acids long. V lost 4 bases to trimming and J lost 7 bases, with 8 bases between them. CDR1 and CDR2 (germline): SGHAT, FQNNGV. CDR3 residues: CASSWPGQPQHF. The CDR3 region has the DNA TGTGCCAGCAGCTGGCCAGGGCAGCCCCAGCATTTT.

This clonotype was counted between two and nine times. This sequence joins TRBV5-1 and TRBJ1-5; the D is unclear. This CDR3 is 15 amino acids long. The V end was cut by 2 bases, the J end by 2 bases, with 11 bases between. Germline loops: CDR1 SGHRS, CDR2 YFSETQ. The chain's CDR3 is CASSFTGQGNQPQHF. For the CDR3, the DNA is TGCGCCAGCAGCTTTACCGGGCAGGGCAATCAGCCCCAGCATTTT.

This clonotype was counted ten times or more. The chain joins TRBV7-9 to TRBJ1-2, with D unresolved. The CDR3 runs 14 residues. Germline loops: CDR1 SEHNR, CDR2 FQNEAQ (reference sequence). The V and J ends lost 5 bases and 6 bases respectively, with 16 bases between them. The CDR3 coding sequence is TGTGCCAGCAGCCAAGGTCGGGGAGACCATGGCTACACCTTC. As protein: CASSQGRGDHGYTF.

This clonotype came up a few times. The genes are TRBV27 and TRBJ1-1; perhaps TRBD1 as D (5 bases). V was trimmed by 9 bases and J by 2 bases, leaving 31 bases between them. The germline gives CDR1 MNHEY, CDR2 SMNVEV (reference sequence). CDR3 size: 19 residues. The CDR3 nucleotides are TGTGCCAGATTCCGGGACTTTAGGCCTCCCTCAAAATTTAACACTGAAGCTTTCTTT. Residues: CARFRDFRPPSKFNTEAFF.

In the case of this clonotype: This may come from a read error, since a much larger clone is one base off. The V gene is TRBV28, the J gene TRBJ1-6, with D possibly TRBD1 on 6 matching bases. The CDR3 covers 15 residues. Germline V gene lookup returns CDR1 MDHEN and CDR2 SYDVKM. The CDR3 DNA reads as TGTGCCAGCAGTTTAAGGGGGGGGACCGGTTCACCCATCCACTTT. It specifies CASSLRGGTGSPIHF.

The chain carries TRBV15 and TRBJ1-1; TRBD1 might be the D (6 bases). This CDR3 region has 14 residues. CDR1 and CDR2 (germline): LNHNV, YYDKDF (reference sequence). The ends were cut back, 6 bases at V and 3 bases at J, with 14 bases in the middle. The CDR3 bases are TGTGCCACCAGGGACCGGACAGACTACACTGAAGCTTTCTTT. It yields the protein CATRDRTDYTEAFF. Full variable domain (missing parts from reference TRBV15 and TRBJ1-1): DAMVIQNPRYQVTQFGKPVTLSCSQTLNHNVMYWYQQKSSQAPKLLFHYYDKDFNNEADTPDNFQSRRPNTSFCFLDIRSPGLGDTAMYLCATRDRTDYTEAFFGQGTRLTVV.

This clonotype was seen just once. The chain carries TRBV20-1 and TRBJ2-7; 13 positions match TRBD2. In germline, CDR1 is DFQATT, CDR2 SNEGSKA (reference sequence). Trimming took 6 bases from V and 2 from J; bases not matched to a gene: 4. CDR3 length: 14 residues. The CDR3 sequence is CSATSGGDTYEQYF. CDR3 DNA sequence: TGCAGTGCAACTAGCGGGGGGGATACCTACGAGCAGTACTTC.

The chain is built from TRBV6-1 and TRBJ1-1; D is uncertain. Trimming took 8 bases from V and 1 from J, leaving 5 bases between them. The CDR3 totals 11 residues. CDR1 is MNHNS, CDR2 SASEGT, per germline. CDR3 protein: CASYRNTEAFF. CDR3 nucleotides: TGTGCCAGCTACCGGAACACTGAAGCTTTCTTT.

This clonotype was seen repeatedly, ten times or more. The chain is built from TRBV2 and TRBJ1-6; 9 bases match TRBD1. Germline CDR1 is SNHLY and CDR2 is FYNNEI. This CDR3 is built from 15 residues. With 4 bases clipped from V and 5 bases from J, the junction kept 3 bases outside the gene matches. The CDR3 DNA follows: TGTGCCAGCAGTGTACAGGGGGCAAATAATTCACCCCTCCACTTT. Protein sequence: CASSVQGANNSPLHF. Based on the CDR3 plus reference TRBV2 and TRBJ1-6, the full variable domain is EPEVTQTPSHQVTQMGQEVILRCVPISNHLYFYWYRQILGQKVEFLVSFYNNEISEKSEIFDDQFSVERPDGSNFTLKIRSTKLEDSAMYFCASSVQGANNSPLHFGNGTRLTVT.

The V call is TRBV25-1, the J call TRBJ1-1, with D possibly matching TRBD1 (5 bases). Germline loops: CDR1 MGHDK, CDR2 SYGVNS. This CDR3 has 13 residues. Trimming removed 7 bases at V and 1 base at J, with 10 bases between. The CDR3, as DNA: TGTGCCAGCAAATACCAGGGGAACACTGAAGCTTTCTTT. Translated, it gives CASKYQGNTEAFF.

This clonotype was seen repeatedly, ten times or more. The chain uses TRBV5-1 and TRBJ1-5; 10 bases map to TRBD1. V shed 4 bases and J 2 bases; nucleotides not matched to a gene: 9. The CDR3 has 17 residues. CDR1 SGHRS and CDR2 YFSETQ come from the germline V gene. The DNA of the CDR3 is TGCGCCAGCAGCACACGACAGGGGGCGCGGGGCAATCAGCCCCAGCATTTT. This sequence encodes CASSTRQGARGNQPQHF.